These 19 T cell receptor beta chains were all obtained from the same sample, sequenced in a study of T cells expressing NK-cell markers. Reprocessing the 5' RACE reads, TCRdb reports a single entry for every CDR3 protein and omits DNA. The sample data list 150,000 to 200,000 distinct CDR3 sequences. The sequencing input was blood T cells: a sorted CD56 or NKG2C T cell subset, CD4+ or CD8+ T cells, or bulk PBMC T cells (not recorded which). The origin of the receptors is a man aged 18 to 69 in good health.

The chain carries TRBV12-3 or TRBV12-4 and TRBJ2-1; TCRdb's D call of TRBD2 is untestable without DNA. There are 15 residues in the CDR3. CDR3 sequence reads: CASSELAASYNEQFF.

The chain carries TRBV5-1 and TRBJ1-5. This CDR3 is 14 amino acids long. Germline V CDR1 and CDR2: SGHRS, YFSETQ. CDR3 in amino acids: CASSHNLSNQPQHF. Full variable domain (missing parts from reference TRBV5-1 and TRBJ1-5): KAGVTQTPRYLIKTRGQQVTLSCSPISGHRSVSWYQQTPGQGLQFLFEYFSETQRNKGNFPGRFSGRQFSNSRSEMNVSTLELGDSALYLCASSHNLSNQPQHFGDGTRLSIL.

The chain uses TRBV7-2 and TRBJ1-2. Per germline, CDR1 SGHTA and CDR2 FQGNSA. This CDR3 is built from 13 residues. The CDR3 loop reads CASSLEAVGGYTF. The variable domain in full, completed from reference TRBV7-2 and TRBJ1-2, reads GAGVSQSPSNKVTEKGKDVELRCDPISGHTALYWYRQSLGQGLEFLIYFQGNSAPDKSGLPSDRFSAERTGGSVSTLTIQRTQQEDSAVYLCASSLEAVGGYTFGSGTRLTVV.

This chain uses TRBV7-9 with TRBJ1-4. The CDR3 extends over 15 amino acids. CDR1 is SEHNR and CDR2 is FQNEAQ in the germline V gene (reference sequence). The CDR3 reads CASSGGRLSYEKLFF.

The chain joins TRBV12-3 or TRBV12-4 to TRBJ2-7; TCRdb picks TRBD2, but there is no DNA to check that call. The CDR3 spans 14 residues. CDR3 region: CASSPTSSFYEQYF.

V is TRBV7-8 and J is TRBJ1-1; absent DNA, TCRdb's TRBD1 call cannot be checked. This CDR3 is 16 amino acids long. Per germline, CDR1 SGHVS and CDR2 FQNEAQ. CDR3 protein: CASSWGTGRSDTEAFF.

The chain recombines TRBV9 with TRBJ1-2; TCRdb's D call of TRBD1 is untestable without DNA. Germline loops: CDR1 SGDLS, CDR2 YYNGEE. The CDR3 contains 16 residues. CDR3 amino acids: CASSARGTGGLYGYTF.

This sequence joins TRBV27 and TRBJ2-6; TCRdb's assignment of TRBD1 cannot be checked, as there is no DNA. The CDR3 length is 15 residues. From germline, CDR1 is MNHEY and CDR2 SMNVEV (reference sequence). The CDR3 loop is CASSPGTSGANVLTF.

V and J are TRBV20-1 and TRBJ1-1. The CDR3 extends over 14 amino acids. The germline V gene encodes CDR1 DFQATT and CDR2 SNEGSKA (reference sequence). CDR3 amino acids: CSAESIDGNTEAFF.

The V and J genes are TRBV4-1 and TRBJ2-4. Germline V gene sequence: CDR1 MGHRA, CDR2 YSYEKL. CDR3 length: 14 residues. The CDR3 region is CASSRTVAKNIQYF.

This chain joins TRBV2 and TRBJ2-7. The length of the CDR3 is 14 residues. Germline loops: CDR1 SNHLY, CDR2 FYNNEI. The CDR3: CASSEDAGFYEQYF.

This chain connects TRBV12-3 or TRBV12-4 to TRBJ2-1; TCRdb outputs TRBD2, but without DNA this stays unchecked. The CDR3 contains 15 residues. The CDR3 protein is CASSPPSGDTDEQFF.

This chain connects TRBV7-9 to TRBJ2-7. The CDR3 consists of 11 residues. CDR1 and CDR2 from the germline V gene are SEHNR and FQNEAQ (reference sequence). The CDR3 loop reads CASSYTYEQYF.

The chain has TRBV2 and TRBJ1-1; as DNA is missing, the TRBD1 call by TCRdb cannot be tested. The V gene's germline CDR1 is SNHLY and CDR2 FYNNEI. The CDR3 covers 15 residues. CDR3 region: CASSDGQGMNTEAFF.

V gene TRBV7-9 combines with J gene TRBJ1-5; TCRdb picks TRBD1, but there is no DNA to check that call. CDR1 and CDR2 from the germline V gene are SEHNR and FQNEAQ (reference sequence). This CDR3 region has 13 residues. The CDR3 sequence is CASSLGEDQPQHF. Full variable domain (rest looked up from reference TRBV7-9 and TRBJ1-5): DTGVSQNPRHKITKRGQNVTFRCDPISEHNRLYWYRQTLGQGPEFLTYFQNEAQLEKSRLLSDRFSAERPKGSFSTLEIQRTEQGDSAMYLCASSLGEDQPQHFGDGTRLSIL.

The rearrangement uses TRBV19 and TRBJ2-1. The CDR3 runs to 16 residues. CDR1 is LNHDA and CDR2 is SQIVND in the germline V gene (reference sequence). The CDR3 region is CASSQEAYNSYIEQFF. Full variable domain (remainder filled in from reference TRBV19 and TRBJ2-1): DGGITQSPKYLFRKEGQNVTLSCEQNLNHDAMYWYRQDPGQGLRLIYYSQIVNDFQKGDIAEGYSVSREKKESFPLTVTSAQKNPTAFYLCASSQEAYNSYIEQFFGPGTRLTVL.

V usage is TRBV4-1 and J usage is TRBJ1-1. This CDR3 contains 14 residues. CDR1 and CDR2 (germline): MGHRA, YSYEKL. The CDR3 sequence: CASSQVSESTEAFF.

The chain has TRBV20-1 and TRBJ2-5. Germline CDR1 and CDR2: DFQATT and SNEGSKA (reference sequence). This CDR3 has 12 residues. The CDR3 reads CSANRERETQYF.

The chain recombines TRBV2 with TRBJ1-2. This CDR3 region has 12 residues. The germline gives CDR1 SNHLY, CDR2 FYNNEI. This chain's CDR3 is CASSPMRLGYTF.